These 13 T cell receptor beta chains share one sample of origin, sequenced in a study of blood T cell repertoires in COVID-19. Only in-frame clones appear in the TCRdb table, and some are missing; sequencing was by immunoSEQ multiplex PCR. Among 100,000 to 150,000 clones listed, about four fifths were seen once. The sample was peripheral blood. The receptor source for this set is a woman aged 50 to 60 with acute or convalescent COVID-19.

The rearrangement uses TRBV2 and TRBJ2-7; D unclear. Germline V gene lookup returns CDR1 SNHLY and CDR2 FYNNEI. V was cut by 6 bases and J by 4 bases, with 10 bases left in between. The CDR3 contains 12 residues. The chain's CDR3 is CASRPVGYEQYF. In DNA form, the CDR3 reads TGTGCCAGCAGGCCCGTCGGGTACGAGCAGTACTTC.

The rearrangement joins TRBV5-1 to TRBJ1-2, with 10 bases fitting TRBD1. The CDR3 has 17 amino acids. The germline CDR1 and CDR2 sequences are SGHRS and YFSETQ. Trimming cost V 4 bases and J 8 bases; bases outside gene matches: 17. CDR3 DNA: TGCGCCAGCAGCGCCGGGACAGGGGCTTTCTCCCCCTGGGGCTACACCTTC. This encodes CASSAGTGAFSPWGYTF.

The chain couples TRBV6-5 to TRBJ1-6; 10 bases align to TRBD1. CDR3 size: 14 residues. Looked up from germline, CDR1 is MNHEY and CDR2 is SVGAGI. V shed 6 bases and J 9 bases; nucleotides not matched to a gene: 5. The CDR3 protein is CASRSGQGVSPLHF. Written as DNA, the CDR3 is TGTGCCAGCAGGTCCGGACAGGGGGTTTCACCCCTCCACTTT.

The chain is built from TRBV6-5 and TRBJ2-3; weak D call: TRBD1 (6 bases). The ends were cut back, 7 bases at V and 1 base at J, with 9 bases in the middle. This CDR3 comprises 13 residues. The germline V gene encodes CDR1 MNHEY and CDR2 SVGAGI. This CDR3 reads CASIRGRTDTQYF. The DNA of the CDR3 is TGTGCCAGCATCAGGGGTCGCACAGATACGCAGTATTTT.

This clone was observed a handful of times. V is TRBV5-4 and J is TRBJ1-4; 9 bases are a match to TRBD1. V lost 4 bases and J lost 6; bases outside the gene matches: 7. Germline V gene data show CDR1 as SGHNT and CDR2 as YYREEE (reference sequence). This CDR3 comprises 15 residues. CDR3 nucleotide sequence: TGTGCCAGCAGCCCCTCCGGGACAGGGTATGAAAAACTGTTTTTT. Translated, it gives CASSPSGTGYEKLFF. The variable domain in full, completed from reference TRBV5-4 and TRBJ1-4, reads ETGVTQSPTHLIKTRGQQVTLRCSSQSGHNTVSWYQQALGQGPQFIFQYYREEENGRGNFPPRFSGLQFPNYSSELNVNALELDDSALYLCASSPSGTGYEKLFFGSGTQLSVL.

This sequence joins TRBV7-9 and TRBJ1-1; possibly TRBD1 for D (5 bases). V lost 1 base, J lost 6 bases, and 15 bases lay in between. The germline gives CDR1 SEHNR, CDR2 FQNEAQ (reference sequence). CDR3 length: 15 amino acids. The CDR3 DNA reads TGTGCCAGCAGCTTAGTCGGGGGTCGGATGGCTGAAGCTTTCTTT. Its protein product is CASSLVGGRMAEAFF.

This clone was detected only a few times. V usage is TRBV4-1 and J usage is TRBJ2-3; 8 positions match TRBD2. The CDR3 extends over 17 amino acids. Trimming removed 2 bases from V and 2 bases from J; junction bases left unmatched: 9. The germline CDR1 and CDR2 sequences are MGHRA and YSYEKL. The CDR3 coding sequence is TGCGCCAGCAGCCAAAATAGCGGGGTGACACCCACAGATACGCAGTATTTT. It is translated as CASSQNSGVTPTDTQYF.

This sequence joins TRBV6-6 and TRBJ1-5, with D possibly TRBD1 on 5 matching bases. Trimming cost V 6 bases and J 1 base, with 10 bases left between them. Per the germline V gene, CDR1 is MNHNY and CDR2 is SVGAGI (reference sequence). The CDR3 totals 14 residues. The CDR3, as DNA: TGTGCCAGCAGCCAGGGAGGCAGCAATCAGCCCCAGCATTTT. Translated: CASSQGGSNQPQHF.

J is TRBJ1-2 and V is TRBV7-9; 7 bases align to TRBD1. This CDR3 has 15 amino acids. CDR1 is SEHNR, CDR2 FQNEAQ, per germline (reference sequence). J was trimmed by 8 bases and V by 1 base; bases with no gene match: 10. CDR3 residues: CASSLVRDSHGGYTF. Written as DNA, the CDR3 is TGTGCCAGCAGCTTAGTCCGGGACAGTCATGGCGGCTACACCTTC.

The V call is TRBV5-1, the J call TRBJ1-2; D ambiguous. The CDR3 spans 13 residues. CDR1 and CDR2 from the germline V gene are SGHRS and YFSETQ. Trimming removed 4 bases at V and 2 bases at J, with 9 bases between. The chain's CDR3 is CASSQDSNYGYTF. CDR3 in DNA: TGCGCCAGCAGCCAGGACTCCAACTATGGCTACACCTTC.

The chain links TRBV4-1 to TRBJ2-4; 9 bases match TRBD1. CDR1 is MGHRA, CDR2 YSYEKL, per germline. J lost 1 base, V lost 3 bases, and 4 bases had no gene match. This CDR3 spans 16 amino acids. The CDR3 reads CASSHDRGAAKNIQYF. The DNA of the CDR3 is TGCGCCAGCAGCCATGACAGGGGGGCGGCCAAAAACATTCAGTACTTC.

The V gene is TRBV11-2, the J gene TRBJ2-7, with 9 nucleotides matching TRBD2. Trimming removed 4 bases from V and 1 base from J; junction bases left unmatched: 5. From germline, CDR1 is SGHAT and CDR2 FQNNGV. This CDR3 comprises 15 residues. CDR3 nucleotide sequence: TGTGCCAGCAGCTCCAGCGGGGGGACGTCCTACGAGCAGTACTTC. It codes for CASSSSGGTSYEQYF.

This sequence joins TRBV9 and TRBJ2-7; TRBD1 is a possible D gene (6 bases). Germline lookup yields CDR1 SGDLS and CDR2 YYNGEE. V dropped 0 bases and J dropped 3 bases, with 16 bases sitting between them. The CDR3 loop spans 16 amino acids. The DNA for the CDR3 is TGTGCCAGCAGCGTAGAACCCACAGGGTCCCTCTACGAGCAGTACTTC. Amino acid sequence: CASSVEPTGSLYEQYF.